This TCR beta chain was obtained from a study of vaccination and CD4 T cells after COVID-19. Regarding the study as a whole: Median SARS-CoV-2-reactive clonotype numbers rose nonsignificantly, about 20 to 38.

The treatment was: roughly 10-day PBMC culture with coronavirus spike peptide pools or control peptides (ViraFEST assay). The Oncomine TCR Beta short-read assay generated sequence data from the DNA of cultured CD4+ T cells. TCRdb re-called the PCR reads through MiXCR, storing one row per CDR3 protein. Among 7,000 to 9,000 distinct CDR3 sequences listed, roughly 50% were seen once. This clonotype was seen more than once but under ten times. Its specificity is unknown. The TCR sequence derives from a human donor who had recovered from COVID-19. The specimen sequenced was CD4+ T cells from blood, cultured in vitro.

The CDR3 is CASSWGGVPGELFF. The CDR3, as DNA: TGTGCCAGCAGTTGGGGCGGGGTCCCCGGGGAGCTGTTTTTT. The V and J genes are TRBV6-5 and TRBJ2-2; possibly TRBD2 for D (6 bases). The CDR3 has 14 residues. In germline, CDR1 is MNHEY, CDR2 SVGAGI. Trimming left V 4 bases short and J 6 bases short, with 12 bases between.